The source of this T cell receptor beta chain is a study of blood T cell repertoires in COVID-19. TCRdb's table, derived via immunoSEQ multiplex PCR, lists solely in-frame clones and lacks some. The data contain over 100,000 clones, roughly four fifths of them singletons. Deletions cut 5 bases from V and 1 base from J, with 9 bases between. This CDR3 is built from 13 residues. From germline, CDR1 is SGHRS and CDR2 YFSETQ. This TCR was sampled from a woman of 80 years or more with active or convalescent COVID-19. Sequencing was carried out using peripheral blood. The chain couples TRBV5-1 to TRBJ1-1; the D is unclear. The chain's CDR3 is CASSTAPNTEAFF. The CDR3 nucleotides read TGCGCCAGCAGTACAGCTCCGAACACTGAAGCTTTCTTT.